This is a list of T cell receptor beta chains from one sample in a study of CD8+ T cells in alopecia areata. Libraries were prepared by immunoSEQ multiplex PCR; TCRdb keeps only in-frame clonotypes and omits some of them. The sample includes about 220,000 clones, more than 45% of them seen just once. Here the sequenced sample was CD4+ T cells sorted from blood, taken at week 4, from a patient treated with tofacitinib. The receptors were gathered from a human donor with alopecia areata. Each CDR3 is given with its conserved first and last residue. A D gene is named only where the DNA matches it firmly. The listing skips clone size in some rows; elsewhere it reads once, few, many or a size class.

abundance: NA; j_gene: TRBJ1-2; v_gene: TRBV29-1; d_gene: NA; CDR3nt: TGCAGCGTGGCCCCCGGGACATCCCATGGCTACACCTTC; CDR3aa: CSVAPGTSHGYTF
abundance: NA; j_gene: TRBJ1-6; v_gene: TRBV30; d_gene: NA; CDR3nt: TGTGCCTGGGACCTTTCTTGGGCGCCCATCGGTTCACCCCTCCACTTT; CDR3aa: CAWDLSWAPIGSPLHF
abundance: NA; j_gene: TRBJ2-7; v_gene: TRBV29-1; d_gene: NA; CDR3nt: TGCAGCGTTGGGGACGGACCCTACGAGCAGTACTTC; CDR3aa: CSVGDGPYEQYF
abundance: once; j_gene: TRBJ1-5; v_gene: TRBV9; d_gene: NA; CDR3nt: TGTGCCAGCAGCGGGGACCTCGAGTCTCGGCCCCAGCATTTT; CDR3aa: CASSGDLESRPQHF
abundance: NA; j_gene: TRBJ2-5; v_gene: TRBV5-1; d_gene: NA; CDR3nt: TGCGCCAGCAGCTTGGATCACGGGGGGACCCAGTACTTC; CDR3aa: CASSLDHGGTQYF
abundance: once; j_gene: TRBJ2-3; v_gene: TRBV10-1; d_gene: TRBD2; CDR3nt: TGCGCCAGCAGTGGCCTCGCGGGGGGCACAGATACGCAGTATTTT; CDR3aa: CASSGLAGGTDTQYF
abundance: NA; j_gene: TRBJ1-1; v_gene: TRBV29-1; d_gene: NA; CDR3nt: TGCAGCGGATCCGGACAGAGGAACACTGAAGCTTTCTTT; CDR3aa: CSGSGQRNTEAFF
abundance: NA; j_gene: TRBJ2-1; v_gene: TRBV29-1; d_gene: NA; CDR3nt: TGCAGCGCCCAAGGGGCGGTCTCCTACAATGAGCAGTTCTTC; CDR3aa: CSAQGAVSYNEQFF
abundance: NA; j_gene: TRBJ1-2; v_gene: TRBV25-1; d_gene: NA; CDR3nt: TGTGCCAGCAGTGCTTTTGATGGCTACACCTTC; CDR3aa: CASSAFDGYTF
abundance: many; j_gene: TRBJ2-2; v_gene: TRBV4-3; d_gene: TRBD2; CDR3nt: TGCGCCAGCAGCCCGGGGGACTACTTTACCGGGGAGCTGTTTTTT; CDR3aa: CASSPGDYFTGELFF
abundance: NA; j_gene: TRBJ2-7; v_gene: TRBV30; d_gene: TRBD1; CDR3nt: TGTGCCTGGGAAACAGGGGTGCGGCAGTACTTC; CDR3aa: CAWETGVRQYF
abundance: NA; j_gene: TRBJ1-1; v_gene: TRBV15; d_gene: TRBD1; CDR3nt: TGTGCCACCAGCAGAGGATGGGACAGTGAAGCTTTCTTT; CDR3aa: CATSRGWDSEAFF
abundance: NA; j_gene: TRBJ1-1; v_gene: TRBV29-1; d_gene: NA; CDR3nt: TGCACTGGGGCAGAAATGAACACTGAAGCTTTCTTT; CDR3aa: CTGAEMNTEAFF
abundance: NA; j_gene: TRBJ2-3; v_gene: TRBV7-2; d_gene: NA; CDR3nt: TGTGCCAGCAGCTTAAGGACTACCACAGATACGCAGTATTTT; CDR3aa: CASSLRTTTDTQYF
abundance: NA; j_gene: TRBJ2-3; v_gene: TRBV5-1; d_gene: NA; CDR3nt: TGCGCCAGCAGTTCAACGGTTGGCAGGTCGGGTCCAGATACGCAGTATTTT; CDR3aa: CASSSTVGRSGPDTQYF
abundance: NA; j_gene: TRBJ2-1; v_gene: TRBV27; d_gene: TRBD2; CDR3nt: TGTGCCAGCAGCCGTAGCGGGGTTGAGAGTGAGCAGTTCTTC; CDR3aa: CASSRSGVESEQFF
abundance: NA; j_gene: TRBJ1-6; v_gene: TRBV14; d_gene: NA; CDR3nt: TGTGCCAGCAGCCAAGAGGGGCAGCATTCACCCCTCCACTTT; CDR3aa: CASSQEGQHSPLHF
abundance: NA; j_gene: TRBJ2-1; v_gene: TRBV6-5; d_gene: TRBD1; CDR3nt: TGTGCCAGCAGTTACCAGCCGGGACAGGGGTTCAATGAGCAGTTCTTC; CDR3aa: CASSYQPGQGFNEQFF
abundance: few; j_gene: TRBJ1-2; v_gene: TRBV4-2; d_gene: TRBD1; CDR3nt: TGTGCCAGCAGCCAAGAGCGTGACAGGGACTATGGCTACACCTTC; CDR3aa: CASSQERDRDYGYTF
abundance: NA; j_gene: TRBJ2-1; v_gene: TRBV9; d_gene: TRBD2; CDR3nt: TGTGCCAGCAGCCTAACCCCCGGAGCGGGGGGGACGTACAATGAGCAGTTCTTC; CDR3aa: CASSLTPGAGGTYNEQFF
abundance: NA; j_gene: TRBJ2-1; v_gene: TRBV19; d_gene: NA; CDR3nt: TGTGCCAGTAGTAAGGTGGCTAGCGGAATGAGGGGGGTGCAGTTCTTC; CDR3aa: CASSKVASGMRGVQFF
abundance: few; j_gene: TRBJ2-1; v_gene: TRBV7-2; d_gene: TRBD1; CDR3nt: TGTGCCAGCAGCCCAGGGACAGTCAGGTACAATGAGCAGTTCTTC; CDR3aa: CASSPGTVRYNEQFF
abundance: NA; j_gene: TRBJ2-3; v_gene: TRBV5-1; d_gene: NA; CDR3nt: TGCGCCAGCAGCTTGAGTAGTCGGCAGGGCACAGATACGCAGTATTTT; CDR3aa: CASSLSSRQGTDTQYF
abundance: NA; j_gene: TRBJ1-1; v_gene: TRBV29-1; d_gene: NA; CDR3nt: TGCAGCGTCAGAGTTTCGAACACTGAAGCTTTCTTT; CDR3aa: CSVRVSNTEAFF
abundance: NA; j_gene: TRBJ2-2; v_gene: TRBV5-1; d_gene: NA; CDR3nt: TGCGCCAGCAGCTCGGGCACCGGGGAGCTGTTTTTT; CDR3aa: CASSSGTGELFF
abundance: NA; j_gene: TRBJ1-1; v_gene: TRBV29-1; d_gene: NA; CDR3nt: TGCAGCGTTCTGGGCCACGAAGCTTTCTTT; CDR3aa: CSVLGHEAFF
abundance: few; j_gene: TRBJ1-1; v_gene: TRBV5-1; d_gene: NA; CDR3nt: TGCGCCAGCAGCTTTAGGTTGAACACTGAAGCTTTCTTT; CDR3aa: CASSFRLNTEAFF
abundance: few; j_gene: TRBJ1-1; v_gene: TRBV4-3; d_gene: NA; CDR3nt: TGCGCCAGCAGCACTGCGAGGGGCACTGAAGCTTTCTTT; CDR3aa: CASSTARGTEAFF
abundance: few; j_gene: TRBJ1-2; v_gene: TRBV4-3; d_gene: NA; CDR3nt: TGCGCCAGCAGCCAAGATCTGGGCCGATACTATGGCTACACCTTC; CDR3aa: CASSQDLGRYYGYTF
abundance: NA; j_gene: TRBJ1-2; v_gene: TRBV15; d_gene: TRBD1; CDR3nt: TGTGCCACCAGCAGAGATTGGGCGACAGGGCGGGATGGCTACACCTTC; CDR3aa: CATSRDWATGRDGYTF
abundance: few; j_gene: TRBJ1-3; v_gene: TRBV28; d_gene: NA; CDR3nt: TGTGCCAGCAGTTTAGCCACCAGCCTTGCATATTTT; CDR3aa: CASSLATSLAYF
abundance: few; j_gene: TRBJ2-4; v_gene: TRBV29-1; d_gene: NA; CDR3nt: TGCAGCGTTGAAGAACTACTAAACATTCAGTACTTC; CDR3aa: CSVEELLNIQYF
abundance: NA; j_gene: TRBJ2-7; v_gene: TRBV30; d_gene: NA; CDR3nt: TGTGCCTGGAGTGTACAGGGTTCCTACGAGCAGTACTTC; CDR3aa: CAWSVQGSYEQYF
abundance: NA; j_gene: TRBJ1-5; v_gene: TRBV25-1; d_gene: NA; CDR3nt: TGTGCCAGCAGAAAGATAATTGGACTCCAGCATTTT; CDR3aa: CASRKIIGLQHF
abundance: NA; j_gene: TRBJ1-2; v_gene: TRBV7-9; d_gene: NA; CDR3nt: TGTGCCAGCAGCAATCCTGGAGGGAGCTATGGCTACACCTTC; CDR3aa: CASSNPGGSYGYTF
abundance: NA; j_gene: TRBJ2-5; v_gene: TRBV2; d_gene: NA; CDR3nt: TGTGCCAGCAGCCCGGGGCCCACTAACAACGGAGAGACCCAGTACTTC; CDR3aa: CASSPGPTNNGETQYF
abundance: NA; j_gene: TRBJ2-2; v_gene: TRBV9; d_gene: TRBD2; CDR3nt: TGTGCCAGCAGCGTTCTTAGCGGGGGAGGCACCGGGGAGCTGTTTTTT; CDR3aa: CASSVLSGGGTGELFF
abundance: NA; j_gene: TRBJ2-3; v_gene: TRBV5-1; d_gene: TRBD1; CDR3nt: TGCGCCAGCAGGGACAGGGGGCAAGATACGCAGTATTTT; CDR3aa: CASRDRGQDTQYF
abundance: NA; j_gene: TRBJ2-5; v_gene: TRBV29-1; d_gene: NA; CDR3nt: TGCAGCGTTGAGGCCCGACTCCCGGTGAGCCAAGAGACCCAGTACTTC; CDR3aa: CSVEARLPVSQETQYF
abundance: NA; j_gene: TRBJ1-1; v_gene: TRBV30; d_gene: NA; CDR3nt: TGTGCCTGGCAGGCGACCAGTGTATCTAGGGGGAACACTGAAGCTTTCTTT; CDR3aa: CAWQATSVSRGNTEAFF
abundance: NA; j_gene: TRBJ2-7; v_gene: TRBV5-4; d_gene: TRBD1; CDR3nt: TGTGCCAGCAGCCGCGACAGGGCGTCAGCCTACGAGCAGTACTTC; CDR3aa: CASSRDRASAYEQYF
abundance: NA; j_gene: TRBJ2-5; v_gene: TRBV29-1; d_gene: NA; CDR3nt: TGCAGCGTTGAACTAGCTGGTCAAGAGACCCAGTACTTC; CDR3aa: CSVELAGQETQYF
abundance: once; j_gene: TRBJ2-1; v_gene: TRBV6-5; d_gene: NA; CDR3nt: TGTGCCAGCAGTTCCCTAAAGGTTGAGCAGTTCTTC; CDR3aa: CASSSLKVEQFF
abundance: NA; j_gene: TRBJ2-1; v_gene: TRBV10-3; d_gene: NA; CDR3nt: TGTGCCATCGGACTAACTAGTAACCATGAGCAGTTCTTC; CDR3aa: CAIGLTSNHEQFF
abundance: NA; j_gene: TRBJ1-1; v_gene: TRBV30; d_gene: NA; CDR3nt: TGTGCCTGGAGTAGCTTAGTGAACACTGAAGCTTTCTTT; CDR3aa: CAWSSLVNTEAFF
abundance: few; j_gene: TRBJ2-3; v_gene: TRBV29-1; d_gene: NA; CDR3nt: TGCAGCGTTCGACAGGGCACAGATACGCAGTATTTT; CDR3aa: CSVRQGTDTQYF
abundance: NA; j_gene: TRBJ2-3; v_gene: TRBV19; d_gene: NA; CDR3nt: TGTGCCAGTAGTGGGACAACGGGGGTTACAGATACGCAGTATTTT; CDR3aa: CASSGTTGVTDTQYF
abundance: NA; j_gene: TRBJ1-5; v_gene: TRBV4-1; d_gene: NA; CDR3nt: TGCGCCAGCAGCCAAGCCCGAGGGGATCAGCCCCAGCATTTT; CDR3aa: CASSQARGDQPQHF
abundance: NA; j_gene: TRBJ2-3; v_gene: TRBV11-3; d_gene: TRBD1; CDR3nt: TGTGCCAGCAGCTCTCGGGACAGGGATTTAGATACGCAGTATTTT; CDR3aa: CASSSRDRDLDTQYF
abundance: NA; j_gene: TRBJ2-7; v_gene: TRBV7-6; d_gene: TRBD1; CDR3nt: TGTGCCAGCAGCCTGGCCGGGACAGGGAGTCCCGAGCAGTACTTC; CDR3aa: CASSLAGTGSPEQYF
abundance: NA; j_gene: TRBJ2-3; v_gene: TRBV29-1; d_gene: NA; CDR3nt: TGCAGCGTTGAATCCAGGAGGACTAGCACAGATACGCAGTATTTT; CDR3aa: CSVESRRTSTDTQYF
abundance: NA; j_gene: TRBJ2-1; v_gene: TRBV29-1; d_gene: NA; CDR3nt: TGCAGCGTTGGGACGGCGAGCTCCTACAATGAGCAGTTCTTC; CDR3aa: CSVGTASSYNEQFF
abundance: once; j_gene: TRBJ1-6; v_gene: TRBV10-3; d_gene: NA; CDR3nt: TGTGCCATCAGGGCAGAGAATTCACCCCTCCACTTT; CDR3aa: CAIRAENSPLHF
abundance: NA; j_gene: TRBJ2-1; v_gene: TRBV2; d_gene: TRBD2; CDR3nt: TGTGCCAGCAGTGTAACTAGCGGGGGGCCCACTCGGGTCTTC; CDR3aa: CASSVTSGGPTRVF
abundance: NA; j_gene: TRBJ1-2; v_gene: TRBV30; d_gene: NA; CDR3nt: TGTGCCTGGAGCCACGTGGACTATGGCTACACCTTC; CDR3aa: CAWSHVDYGYTF
abundance: few; j_gene: TRBJ1-1; v_gene: TRBV19; d_gene: NA; CDR3nt: TGTGCCAGTAGTATGGTTGTGAACACTGAAGCTTTCTTT; CDR3aa: CASSMVVNTEAFF
abundance: NA; j_gene: TRBJ2-7; v_gene: TRBV30; d_gene: NA; CDR3nt: TGTGCCTGGAGAGGGGTCTACGAGCAGTACTTC; CDR3aa: CAWRGVYEQYF
abundance: few; j_gene: TRBJ2-3; v_gene: TRBV13; d_gene: TRBD2; CDR3nt: TGTGCCACCAACAAAGCGGGGGCGGTCACAGATACGCAGTATTTT; CDR3aa: CATNKAGAVTDTQYF
abundance: NA; j_gene: TRBJ1-2; v_gene: TRBV30; d_gene: NA; CDR3nt: TGTGCCTGGAGTCACAGGGCGGCTAACTATGGCTACACCTTC; CDR3aa: CAWSHRAANYGYTF